The TCR beta chain described here comes from a study of regulatory T cells in long-lasting Graves disease. Assembly of TCR beta libraries relied on iRepertoire HTBI primers together with Arm-PCR of CDR3 regions. TCRdb re-derived calls from the multiplex PCR reads in MiXCR, one entry per CDR3 protein. The sample records about 400,000 distinct CDR3 sequences, about 14% being singletons. CDR1 is MNHEY, CDR2 SVGAGI, per germline. The J segment lost 4 bases and the V segment lost 0 bases, leaving 2 bases of the junction unmatched. This CDR3 has 15 residues. Time point specified: newly diagnosed GD, antithyroid drugs for less than 3 months. Preparation of the TCR library used RNA extracted from PBMCs. This clonotype occurred many times.

The chain combines TRBV6-5 with TRBJ1-2; 10 bases agree with TRBD1. This receptor was taken from a female donor with Graves disease. The sequenced sample was peripheral blood mononuclear cells (PBMCs), obtained at new diagnosis, from a patient treated with antithyroid drugs. DNA for the CDR3: TGTGCCAGCAGTTACTCGACAGGGGGCAGCTATGGCTACACCTTC. This encodes CASSYSTGGSYGYTF.